This entry is about one T cell receptor beta chain. Its antigen remains unknown. 5'RACE template switching generated TCR cDNA, adding a universal primer site and UMIs. MiXCR, applied by TCRdb to the 5' RACE reads, yields one record per CDR3 protein. The data show some 73,000 distinct CDR3 sequences, about 7.7% seen once. This CDR3 has 15 amino acids. Germline assignment: CDR1 SGHRS and CDR2 YFSETQ. The ends lost 4 bases at V and 9 bases at J; junction bases unmatched: 12. These data originate in a study of T cells after yellow fever vaccination. The study's findings and limits: Boosting was followed by the reappearance of most primary-vaccination clones (about 96% CD4, 85% to 90% CD8). The appearance of a small share of clonotypes in both CD4 and CD8 compartments was observed. Weaker in magnitude, the secondary response showed a faster peak on day 5 versus 15.

The sequencing used CD8+ T cells sorted from PBMCs, collected on the day of the yellow fever booster vaccination. This TCR came from a man under 40 who received the YFV17D yellow fever vaccine. This sequence joins TRBV5-1 and TRBJ2-1; 8 nucleotides agree with TRBD2. CDR3 loop: CASSLGPGGHPEQFF. The CDR3 DNA follows: TGCGCCAGCAGCCTTGGACCGGGAGGGCATCCTGAGCAGTTCTTC.